This T cell receptor beta chain was profiled in a study of long-term antiretroviral therapy in people with HIV (dated by TCRdb to between 2021 and 2024). About the investigation overall: The earliest samples were collected approximately a decade before the 2015 WHO recommendation for immediate ART, a period when ART was typically delayed until CD4 counts fell. The cohort contributed over 150 cryopreserved PBMC samples from about 31 adults with confirmed HIV infection, collected serially over a mean of roughly 6 years (range 1-12). Test extractions of a monoclonal T-cell line alongside a few dozen polyclonal samples showed no cross-contamination during QIAcube processing. Of the roughly 30 participants with HIV, ten to eleven were female. A retrospective serial study tested whether ART initiation and durable HIV suppression were associated with changes in peripheral blood TRB repertoire composition and diversity. What the authors observed across the whole study: Owing to limited PBMC availability, only the TCR beta chain was sequenced, without alpha chain pairing. No data were available on ART adherence, viral resistance or therapy changes, limiting inferences about post-ART repertoire changes. Narrower CDR3 length ranges were observed in HIV repertoires than in controls, and an antigen-experienced repertoire with only a slight naive shift after ART was suggested by the network structure. Unsorted PBMC were profiled instead of sorted CD4+ and CD8+ T cells because pre-ART samples had limited cell numbers. ART initiation was associated with a significant increase in TRB diversity, but diversity stayed significantly below transplant donor controls even after long-term ART. At every time point, the repertoire was dominated by expanded TRB clones first identified before ART initiation, although this dominance fluctuated and, in many PLHIV, declined after ART. The samples span the years 2004 to 2017, and the ART regimens used may be less effective than current regimens.

The immunoSEQ hsTCRB v3.0 assay was used at survey level resolution to sequence the TRB variable region. TRB sequencing targeted a depth of roughly 35,000-55,000 T-cell genomes per sample. An Illumina MiSeq with a v3 150-cycle kit was used to sequence the pooled TRB libraries. As for the authors' bioinformatics: Repertoire analysis was performed in R inside a reproducible Nextflow workflow that covered QC, data transformation and analysis. LymphoSeq2, an R package for AIRR-Seq data exploration, was used to implement custom analyses. After excluding a few samples that yielded fewer than 5000 total TRB sequences, fewer than 200 HIV repertoires remained for analysis. Among the 170 to 200 retained HIV repertoires, 55 to 60 were collected before ART initiation and around 130 after ART initiation. Repertoires were downsampled to 5000 TRB nucleotide sequences, and summary statistics were averaged over 100 downsampling iterations. The analysis kept only TRB sequences whose CDR3 regions were at least seven amino acids long. Two measures captured diversity: a Shannon entropy-derived clonality score and the Gini coefficient. In the repertoire networks, any two of the top 5000 CDR3 amino acid sequences were connected whenever the two sequences differed by an edit distance of one. For TRB CDR3 amino acid sequences, GLIPH2 was used to predict antigen specificity groups and MHC restriction. To flag known CMV, EBV, HIV or tissue antigen associations, CDR3 amino acid sequences were matched against VDJdb and McPAS-TCR. Pre-ART, post-ART and control groups were compared with Wilcoxon signed-rank tests and Holm-Bonferroni correction. TCRdb stores this immuneACCESS table with in-frame sequences only. Part of the clones is absent; in the studies checked, under half of the shortfall reflects unresolved V genes, and no reason is known for the rest. That table supplies the V and J calls and clone size; D and trimming were determined from the DNA. The sample table shows more than 35,000 clones, and 90% to 95% are seen once. 2.5% to 3.5% of the sample goes to the ten largest clones.

To be included, a participant needed at least one PBMC sample from before ART initiation plus at least two post-ART samples. All participants with HIV were treated in the United States of America. Before DNA extraction, cryopreserved samples containing 1-10 million PBMC were thawed and washed. At the time of the earliest PBMC sample, participants with HIV were aged between roughly 20 and 55 years. PBMC samples were contributed by each participant from 1-4 timepoints before ART initiation and 2-8 timepoints after ART initiation, with a median of 7 samples. Serial HIV viral load, CD4+ T-cell count, ART history and demographic data were obtained for every participant. Genomic DNA was extracted from unsorted PBMC with a Qiagen kit on a QIAcube, with processing performed in batches of 12 samples. A note on this clone: Its antigen is not yet known. No base qualities exist here, and no much larger clone lies one base off it.

CDR1 SGHRS and CDR2 YFSETQ were looked up in the germline V gene. The CDR3 sequence holds 13 residues, the cysteine and phenylalanine included. Only the CDR3 portion is preserved as DNA: 39 bases, with reading frame beginning at the first base. V is shortened by 1 base, J by 6 bases, and the region joining them spans 11 bases. The rearranged segments are TRBV5-1 and TRBJ2-7, and the D gene may be TRBD1, 5 bases matching. The sequence was collected from a woman between 45 and 65 years old with HIV. The sequenced sample was unsorted PBMCs, obtained 3.7 years after starting antiretroviral therapy. The CDR3 here reads CASSLYQGIEQYF. The DNA sequence is given as TGCGCCAGCAGCTTGTACCAGGGTATCGAGCAGTACTTC.